This T cell receptor (beta chain) derives from a study of blood T cell repertoires in COVID-19. Authors' data handling: Estimation of nucleated cell counts was performed using reference gene primer amplification. The repertoire was sequenced with immunoSEQ multiplex PCR; TCRdb's copy has only in-frame clones and lacks some. The V and J calls and clone size were taken over from that table, and D and trimming were inferred from the DNA. The sample has under 200,000 clones, approximately 80% seen once. It was during active infection that Seattle patients were enrolled and then longitudinally followed. CDR3 length: 14 amino acids. The V end lost 7 bases, the J end lost 3 bases, and 15 bases lay between the germline ends. Germline values: CDR1 MDHEN, CDR2 SYDVKM.

The sequenced material came from peripheral blood. The receptor was isolated from a woman in her seventies with COVID-19, enrolled during active disease. This chain joins TRBV28 and TRBJ1-1, with a tentative D call TRBD1 (6 bases). The CDR3 bases are TGTGCCAGCATACCGGGGGGACATGACACTGAAGCTTTCTTT. This translates into CASIPGGHDTEAFF.